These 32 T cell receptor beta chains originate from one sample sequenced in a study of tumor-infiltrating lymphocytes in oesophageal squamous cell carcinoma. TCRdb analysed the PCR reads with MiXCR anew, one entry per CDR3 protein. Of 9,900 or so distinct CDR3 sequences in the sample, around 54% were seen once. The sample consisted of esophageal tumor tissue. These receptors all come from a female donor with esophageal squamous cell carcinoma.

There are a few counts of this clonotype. CDR3 loop: CASRAVTSDTQYF. DNA for the CDR3: TGTGCCAGCAGGGCAGTAACGTCAGATACGCAGTATTTT. This chain joins TRBV7-3 and TRBJ2-3; no clear D. The germline V gene has CDR1 SGHTA and CDR2 FQGTGA. The CDR3 consists of 13 residues. V lost 6 bases, J lost 4 bases, and 11 bases lay in between.

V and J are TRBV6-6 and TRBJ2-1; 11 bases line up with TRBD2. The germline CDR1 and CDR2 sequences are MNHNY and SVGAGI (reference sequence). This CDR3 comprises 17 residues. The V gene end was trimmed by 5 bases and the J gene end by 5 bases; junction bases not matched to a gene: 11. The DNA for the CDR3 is TGTGCCAGCAGTCCCCGTATTAGCGGGAGGGAAGACAATGAGCAGTTCTTC. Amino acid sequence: CASSPRISGREDNEQFF.

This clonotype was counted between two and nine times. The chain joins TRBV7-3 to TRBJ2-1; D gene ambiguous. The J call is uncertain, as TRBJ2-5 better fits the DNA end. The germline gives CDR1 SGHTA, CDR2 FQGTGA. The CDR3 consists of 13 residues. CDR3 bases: TGTGCCAGCAGCCCCGACGGTGGAGAGACCCAGTACTTC. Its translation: CASSPDGGETQYF.

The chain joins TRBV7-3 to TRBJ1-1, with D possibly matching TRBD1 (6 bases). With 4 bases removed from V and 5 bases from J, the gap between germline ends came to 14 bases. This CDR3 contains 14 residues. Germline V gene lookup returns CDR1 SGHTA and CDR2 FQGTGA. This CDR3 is CASSSDTGRTEAFF. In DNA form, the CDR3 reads TGTGCCAGCAGCTCAGATACAGGGCGGACTGAAGCTTTCTTT.

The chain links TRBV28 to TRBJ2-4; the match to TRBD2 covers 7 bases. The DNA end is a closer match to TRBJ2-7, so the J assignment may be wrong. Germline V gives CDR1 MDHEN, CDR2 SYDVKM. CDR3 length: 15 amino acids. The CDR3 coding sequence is TGTGCCAGCACCCTATATTTGGGGGGGAACTACGAGCAGTACTTC. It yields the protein CASTLYLGGNYEQYF.

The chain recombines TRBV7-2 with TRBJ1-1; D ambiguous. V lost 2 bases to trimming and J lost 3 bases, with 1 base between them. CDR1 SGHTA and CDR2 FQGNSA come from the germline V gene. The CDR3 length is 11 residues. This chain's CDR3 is CASSLHTEAFF. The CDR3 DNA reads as TGTGCCAGCAGCTTACACACTGAAGCTTTCTTT. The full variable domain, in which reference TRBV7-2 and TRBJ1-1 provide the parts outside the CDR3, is GAGVSQSPSNKVTEKGKDVELRCDPISGHTALYWYRQSLGQGLEFLIYFQGNSAPDKSGLPSDRFSAERTGGSVSTLTIQRTQQEDSAVYLCASSLHTEAFFGQGTRLTVV.

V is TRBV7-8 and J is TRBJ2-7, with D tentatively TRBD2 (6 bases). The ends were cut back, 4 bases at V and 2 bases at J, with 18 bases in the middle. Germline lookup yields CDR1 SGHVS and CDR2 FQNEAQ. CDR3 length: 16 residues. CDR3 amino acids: CASSYDRNWRAYEQYF. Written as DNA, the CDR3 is TGTGCCAGCAGCTACGACAGAAACTGGAGGGCCTACGAGCAGTACTTC. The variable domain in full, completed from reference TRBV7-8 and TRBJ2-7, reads GAGVSQSPRYKVAKRGQDVALRCDPISGHVSLFWYQQALGQGPEFLTYFQNEAQLDKSGLPSDRFFAERPEGSVSTLKIQRTQQEDSAVYLCASSYDRNWRAYEQYFGPGTRLTVT.

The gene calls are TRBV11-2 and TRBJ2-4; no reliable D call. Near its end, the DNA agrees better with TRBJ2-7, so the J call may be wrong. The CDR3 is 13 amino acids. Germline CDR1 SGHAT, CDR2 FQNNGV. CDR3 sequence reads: CAKLGHNSYEQYF. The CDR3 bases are TGTGCCAAGTTAGGGCACAATTCCTACGAGCAGTACTTC.

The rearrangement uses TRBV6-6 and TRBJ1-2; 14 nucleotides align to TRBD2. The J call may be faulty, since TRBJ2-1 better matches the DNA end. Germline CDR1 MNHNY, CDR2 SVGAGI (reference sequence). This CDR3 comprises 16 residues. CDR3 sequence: CASSRTTSGRGETQFF. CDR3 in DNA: TGTGCCAGCAGTCGGACGACTAGCGGGAGGGGGGAGACCCAGTTCTTC.

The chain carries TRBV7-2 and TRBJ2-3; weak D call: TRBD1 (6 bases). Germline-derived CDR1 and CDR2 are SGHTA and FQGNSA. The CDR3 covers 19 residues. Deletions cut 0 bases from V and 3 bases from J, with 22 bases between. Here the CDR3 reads CASSLAQRNLAGATDTQYF. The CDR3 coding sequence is TGTGCCAGCAGCTTAGCACAAAGGAACTTGGCAGGGGCAACAGATACGCAGTATTTT.

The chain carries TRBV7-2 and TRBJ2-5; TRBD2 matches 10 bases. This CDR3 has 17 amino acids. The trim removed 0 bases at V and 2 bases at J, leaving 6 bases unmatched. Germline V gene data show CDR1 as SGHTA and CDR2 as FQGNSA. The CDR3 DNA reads TGTGCCAGCAGCTTAGCGTGGAGACTAGCGGGTCAAGAGACCCAGTACTTC. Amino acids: CASSLAWRLAGQETQYF.

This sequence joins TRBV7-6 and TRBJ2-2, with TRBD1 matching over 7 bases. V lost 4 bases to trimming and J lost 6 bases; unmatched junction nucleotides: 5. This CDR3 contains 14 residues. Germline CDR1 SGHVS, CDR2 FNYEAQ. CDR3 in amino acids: CASSSRQGSGELFF. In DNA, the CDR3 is TGTGCCAGCAGCTCAAGACAGGGTTCCGGGGAGCTGTTTTTT. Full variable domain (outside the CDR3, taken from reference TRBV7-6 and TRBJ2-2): GAGVSQSPRYKVTKRGQDVALRCDPISGHVSLYWYRQALGQGPEFLTYFNYEAQQDKSGLPNDRFSAERPEGSISTLTIQRTEQRDSAMYRCASSSRQGSGELFFGEGSRLTVL.

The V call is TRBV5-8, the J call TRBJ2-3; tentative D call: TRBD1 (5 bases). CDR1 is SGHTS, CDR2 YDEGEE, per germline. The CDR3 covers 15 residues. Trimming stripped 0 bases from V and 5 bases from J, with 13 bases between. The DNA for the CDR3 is TGTGCCAGCAGCTTGGTGACAGCTACTATAGATACGCAGTATTTT. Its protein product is CASSLVTATIDTQYF.

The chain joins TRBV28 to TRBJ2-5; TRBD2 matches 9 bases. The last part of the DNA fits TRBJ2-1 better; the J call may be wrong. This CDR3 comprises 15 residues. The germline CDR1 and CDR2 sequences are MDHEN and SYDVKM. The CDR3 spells CASSRIAGVGYEQFF. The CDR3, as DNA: TGTGCCAGCAGCCGTATAGCGGGAGTGGGCTACGAGCAGTTCTTC.

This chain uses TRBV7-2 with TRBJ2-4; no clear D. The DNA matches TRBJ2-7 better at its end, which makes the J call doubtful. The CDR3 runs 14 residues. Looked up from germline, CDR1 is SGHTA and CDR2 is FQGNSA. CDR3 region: CASSFMKGSYEQYF. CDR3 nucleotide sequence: TGTGCCAGCAGCTTTATGAAGGGTTCCTACGAGCAGTACTTC.

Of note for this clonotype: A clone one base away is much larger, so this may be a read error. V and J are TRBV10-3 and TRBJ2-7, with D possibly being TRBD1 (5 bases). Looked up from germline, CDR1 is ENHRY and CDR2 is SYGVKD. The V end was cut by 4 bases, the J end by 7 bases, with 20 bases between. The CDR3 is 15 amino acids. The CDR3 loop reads CAISGRPGRNNEQYF. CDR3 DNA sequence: TGTGCCATCAGTGGAAGGCCAGGGCGGAACAATGAGCAGTACTTC.

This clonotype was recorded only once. The CDR3: CASSAGHWSSYEQYF. The CDR3 nucleotides are TGTGCCAGCAGCGCGGGACATTGGAGCTCCTACGAGCAGTACTTC. V gene TRBV11-1 combines with J gene TRBJ2-5, with D perhaps TRBD1 or TRBD2 (6 bases each). The J call may be mistaken, given a closer DNA end match to TRBJ2-7. The length of the CDR3 is 15 residues. CDR1 and CDR2 from the germline V gene are SGHAT and FQDESV (reference sequence).

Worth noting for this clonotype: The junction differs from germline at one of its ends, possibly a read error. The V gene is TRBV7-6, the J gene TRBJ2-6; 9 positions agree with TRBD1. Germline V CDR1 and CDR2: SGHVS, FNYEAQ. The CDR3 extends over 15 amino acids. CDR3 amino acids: CASSSGQGSTSPLHF. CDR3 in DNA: TGTGCCAGCAGCTCAGGACAGGGGAGTACGTCACCCCTCCACTTC.

The CDR3 region is CASSLVSGVGHATDTQYF. The CDR3 DNA reads as TGTGCCAGCAGCTTAGTGTCGGGAGTGGGCCACGCCACAGATACGCAGTATTTT. The J gene is TRBJ2-3, the V gene TRBV7-3; D possibly corresponds to TRBD2 (6 bases). Between the trimmed V and J ends, which lost 2 bases and 2 bases, there was a span of 20 bases. There are 18 residues in the CDR3. Germline loops: CDR1 SGHTA, CDR2 FQGTGA.

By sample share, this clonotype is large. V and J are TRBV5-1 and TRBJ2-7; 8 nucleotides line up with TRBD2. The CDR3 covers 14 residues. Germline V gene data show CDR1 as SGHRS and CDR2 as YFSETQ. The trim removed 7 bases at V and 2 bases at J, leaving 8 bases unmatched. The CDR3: CASESAGVPYEQYF. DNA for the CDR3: TGCGCCAGCGAGTCAGCGGGAGTTCCCTACGAGCAGTACTTC.

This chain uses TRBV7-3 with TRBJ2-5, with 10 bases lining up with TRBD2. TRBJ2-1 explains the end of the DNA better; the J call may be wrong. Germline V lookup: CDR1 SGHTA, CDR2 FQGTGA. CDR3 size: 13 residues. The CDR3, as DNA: TGTGCCAGCAGCTTCTCAGCTAGCGGGGGGCAGTTCTTC. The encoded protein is CASSFSASGGQFF.

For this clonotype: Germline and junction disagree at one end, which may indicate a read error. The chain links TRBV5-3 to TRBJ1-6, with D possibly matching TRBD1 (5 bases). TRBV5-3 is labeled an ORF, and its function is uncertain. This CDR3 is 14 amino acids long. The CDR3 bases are TGTGCCAGCAGCTTGGCCGCAGACAGTTCACCCCTCCACTTT. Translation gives CASSLAADSSPLHF.

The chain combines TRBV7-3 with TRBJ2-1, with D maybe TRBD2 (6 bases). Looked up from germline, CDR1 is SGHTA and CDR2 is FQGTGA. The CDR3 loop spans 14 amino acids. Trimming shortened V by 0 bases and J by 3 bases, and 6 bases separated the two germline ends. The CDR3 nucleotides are TGTGCCAGCAGCTTAACGCGGGACTACAATGAGCAGTTCTTC. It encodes CASSLTRDYNEQFF.

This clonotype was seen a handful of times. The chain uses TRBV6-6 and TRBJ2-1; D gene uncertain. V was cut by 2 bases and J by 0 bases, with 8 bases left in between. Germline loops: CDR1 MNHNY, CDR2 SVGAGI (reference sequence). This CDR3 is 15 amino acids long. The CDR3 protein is CASSYHPSSYNEQFF. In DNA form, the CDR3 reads TGTGCCAGCAGTTACCACCCGAGCTCCTACAATGAGCAGTTCTTC.

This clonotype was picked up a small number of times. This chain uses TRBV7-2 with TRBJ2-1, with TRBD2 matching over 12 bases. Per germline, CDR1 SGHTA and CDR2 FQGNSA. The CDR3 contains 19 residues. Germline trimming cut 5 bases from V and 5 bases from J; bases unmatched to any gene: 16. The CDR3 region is CASSPWTSGINSGDNEQFF. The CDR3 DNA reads TGTGCCAGCAGCCCCTGGACTAGCGGGATTAACTCTGGGGACAATGAGCAGTTCTTC. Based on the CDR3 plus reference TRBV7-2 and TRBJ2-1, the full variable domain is GAGVSQSPSNKVTEKGKDVELRCDPISGHTALYWYRQSLGQGLEFLIYFQGNSAPDKSGLPSDRFSAERTGGSVSTLTIQRTQQEDSAVYLCASSPWTSGINSGDNEQFFGPGTRLTVL.

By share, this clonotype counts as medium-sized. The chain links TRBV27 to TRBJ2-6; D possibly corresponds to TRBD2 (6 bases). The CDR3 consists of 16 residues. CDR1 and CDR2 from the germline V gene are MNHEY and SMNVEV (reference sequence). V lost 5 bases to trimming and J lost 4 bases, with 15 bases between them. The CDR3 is CASSRTRGGGANVLTF. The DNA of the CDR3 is TGTGCCAGCAGTAGGACCCGTGGAGGGGGGGCCAACGTCCTGACTTTC.

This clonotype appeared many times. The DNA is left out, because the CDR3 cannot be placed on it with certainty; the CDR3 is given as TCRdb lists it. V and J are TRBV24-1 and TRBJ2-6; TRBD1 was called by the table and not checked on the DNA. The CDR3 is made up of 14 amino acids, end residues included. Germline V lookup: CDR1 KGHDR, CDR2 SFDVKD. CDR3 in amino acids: CATSQDTRDPVLRF.

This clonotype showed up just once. This CDR3 reads CASSFRETQYF. CDR3 sequence (DNA): TGTGCCAGCAGTTTCCGGGAGACCCAGTACTTC. The genes are TRBV12-3 or TRBV12-4 and TRBJ2-5, with unresolved D. The V and J ends lost 3 bases and 5 bases respectively, with 4 bases between them. This CDR3 is built from 11 residues.

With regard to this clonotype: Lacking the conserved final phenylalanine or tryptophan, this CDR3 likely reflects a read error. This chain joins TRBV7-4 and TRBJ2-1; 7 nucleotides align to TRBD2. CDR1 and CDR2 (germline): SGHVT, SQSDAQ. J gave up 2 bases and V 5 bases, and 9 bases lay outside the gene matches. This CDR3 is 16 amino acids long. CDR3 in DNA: TGTGCCAGCAGCCCCGCCTCTAGCGGAACCTACAATGAGCAGTTCTCC. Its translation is CASSPASSGTYNEQFS.

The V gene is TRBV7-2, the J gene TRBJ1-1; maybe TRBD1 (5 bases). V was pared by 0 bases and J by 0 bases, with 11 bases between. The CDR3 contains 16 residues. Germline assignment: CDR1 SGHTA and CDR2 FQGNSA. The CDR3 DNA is TGTGCCAGCAGCTTAGCCTCAGGGAGGCTGAACACTGAAGCTTTCTTT. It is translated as CASSLASGRLNTEAFF. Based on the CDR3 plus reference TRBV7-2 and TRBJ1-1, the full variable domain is GAGVSQSPSNKVTEKGKDVELRCDPISGHTALYWYRQSLGQGLEFLIYFQGNSAPDKSGLPSDRFSAERTGGSVSTLTIQRTQQEDSAVYLCASSLASGRLNTEAFFGQGTRLTVV.

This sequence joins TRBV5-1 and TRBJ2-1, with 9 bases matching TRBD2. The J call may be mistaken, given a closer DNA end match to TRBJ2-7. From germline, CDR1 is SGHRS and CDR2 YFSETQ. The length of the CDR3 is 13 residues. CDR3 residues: CASSTGLASEQYF. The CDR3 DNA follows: TGCGCCAGCAGCACGGGACTAGCAAGTGAGCAGTACTTC.

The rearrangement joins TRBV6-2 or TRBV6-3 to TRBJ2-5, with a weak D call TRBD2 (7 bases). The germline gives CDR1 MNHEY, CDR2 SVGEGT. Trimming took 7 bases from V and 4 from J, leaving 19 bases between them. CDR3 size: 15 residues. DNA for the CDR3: TGTGCCAGCACCAGAGGGGGAGGGCTCGGAGAGACCCAGTACTTC. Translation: CASTRGGGLGETQYF.